The 30 T cell receptor beta chains given below trace back to one sample, sequenced in a study of CD8 T cells in Susac syndrome. Reverse transcription of roughly 0.45 to 1 ug RNA was performed with random hexamers. TCRdb processed the immunoSEQ multiplex PCR reads anew with MiXCR; each CDR3 protein has one entry. In the table there are 150,000 to 180,000 distinct CDR3 sequences, approximately 95% of which are singletons. Material: CD4+ T cells from PBMCs. The origin of the receptors is a human donor with Susac syndrome.

J is TRBJ1-2 and V is TRBV25-1; D gene ambiguous. Germline CDR1 and CDR2: MGHDK and SYGVNS. The V end lost 3 bases, the J end lost 1 base, and 9 bases lay between the germline ends. The CDR3 spans 14 residues. CDR3 amino acids: CASSEGQFNYGYTF. Written as DNA, the CDR3 is TGTGCCAGCAGTGAGGGTCAGTTTAACTATGGCTACACCTTC.

The rearrangement uses TRBV6-5 and TRBJ1-1, with D unresolved. The CDR3 spans 13 residues. The V gene lost 2 bases and the J gene lost 6 bases, with 10 bases spanning the gap. Germline V CDR1 and CDR2: MNHEY, SVGAGI. The CDR3 is CASSYRARAEAFF. As DNA, the CDR3 is TGTGCCAGCAGTTACAGGGCAAGGGCTGAAGCTTTCTTT.

The chain recombines TRBV20-1 with TRBJ2-1; 8 nucleotides line up with TRBD2. Germline-derived CDR1 and CDR2 are DFQATT and SNEGSKA (reference sequence). V was pared by 0 bases and J by 2 bases, with 6 bases of the junction left unmatched. The CDR3 has 16 amino acids. This chain's CDR3 is CSARDGGLGTYNEQFF. CDR3 DNA sequence: TGCAGTGCTAGAGATGGGGGACTAGGGACCTACAATGAGCAGTTCTTC.

The chain uses TRBV2 and TRBJ2-6; D is unclear. The CDR3 covers 16 residues. Deletions cut 3 bases from V and 0 bases from J, with 9 bases between. Germline V CDR1 and CDR2: SNHLY, FYNNEI. CDR3 coding DNA: TGTGCCAGCAGTGAGGAAGCCGTCTCTGGGGCCAACGTCCTGACTTTC. Its protein is CASSEEAVSGANVLTF.

This clonotype was found once. V usage is TRBV12-3 or TRBV12-4 and J usage is TRBJ1-2; perhaps TRBD1 as D (5 bases). V dropped 8 bases and J dropped 7 bases, with 8 bases sitting between them. The CDR3 sequence is 10 residues long. The CDR3: CASGTGGYTF. CDR3 nucleotide sequence: TGTGCCAGCGGGACTGGTGGCTACACCTTC.

The genes are TRBV27 and TRBJ1-4; the D is unclear. The V gene's germline CDR1 is MNHEY and CDR2 SMNVEV (reference sequence). V lost 8 bases and J lost 5, with 6 bases in between. This CDR3 has 11 amino acids. In DNA, the CDR3 is TGTGCCAGCCGGGGAAATGAAAAACTGTTTTTT. This gives the protein CASRGNEKLFF.

The chain combines TRBV14 with TRBJ2-3; D gene uncertain. Germline loops: CDR1 SGHDN, CDR2 FVKESK. The CDR3 runs 11 residues. V gave up 1 base and J gave up 5 bases, with 1 base separating them. CDR3 DNA: TGTGCCAGCAGCCAAGGAGATACGCAGTATTTT. It translates to CASSQGDTQYF.

For the CDR3, the DNA is TGCAGTGCTAGGTGGCAGGGTAGCAATCAGCCCCAGCATTTT. As protein: CSARWQGSNQPQHF. The chain combines TRBV20-1 with TRBJ1-5, with a weak D call TRBD1 (5 bases). Germline assignment: CDR1 DFQATT and CDR2 SNEGSKA (reference sequence). This CDR3 is 14 amino acids long. V lost 3 bases, J lost 0 bases, and 9 bases lay in between.

The chain recombines TRBV20-1 with TRBJ1-1, with TRBD1 identical over 9 bases. After removal of 3 bases from V and 0 bases from J, the junction contained 5 bases not matched to a gene. The CDR3 extends over 15 amino acids. Per germline, CDR1 DFQATT and CDR2 SNEGSKA (reference sequence). The CDR3 nucleotides read TGCAGTGCTAGGGGGACAGGGAACGTGAACACTGAAGCTTTCTTT. It codes for CSARGTGNVNTEAFF.

CDR3 DNA: TGTGCCAGCAGCATGGGAGCTGACCGAAGGACCTCCTACGAGCAGTACTTC. Residues: CASSMGADRRTSYEQYF. The chain uses TRBV21-1 and TRBJ2-7; the D call in the table, TRBD2, was not verified against the DNA. TRBV21-1 is recorded as a pseudogene. The CDR3 extends over 17 amino acids.

The CDR3: CSATPPAENEQFF. The CDR3, as DNA: TGCAGTGCTACCCCCCCTGCGGAGAATGAGCAGTTCTTC. The chain carries TRBV20-1 and TRBJ2-1; unclear D gene. Germline V gene sequence: CDR1 DFQATT, CDR2 SNEGSKA (reference sequence). The CDR3 spans 13 residues. Trimming removed 4 bases at V and 7 bases at J, with 14 bases between.

The chain recombines TRBV9 with TRBJ1-1, with D perhaps matching TRBD1 (5 bases). Trimming took 0 bases from V and 1 from J, leaving 10 bases between them. The CDR3 loop spans 15 amino acids. Germline V gene data show CDR1 as SGDLS and CDR2 as YYNGEE. CDR3 nucleotide sequence: TGTGCCAGCAGCGTAGGATTGGGGGGGAACACTGAAGCTTTCTTT. This codes for CASSVGLGGNTEAFF.

The chain carries TRBV6-1 and TRBJ2-7; D tentatively reads TRBD1 or TRBD2 (5 bases each). The length of the CDR3 is 13 residues. Trimming took off 0 bases at V and 8 bases at J, with 11 bases between the two ends. Looked up from germline, CDR1 is MNHNS and CDR2 is SASEGT. The CDR3 sequence: CASSEARGVKQYF. In nucleotides, the CDR3 is TGTGCCAGCAGTGAAGCGCGAGGGGTTAAGCAGTACTTC.

The chain joins TRBV20-1 to TRBJ2-1; 7 bases fit TRBD1. Germline V gives CDR1 DFQATT, CDR2 SNEGSKA (reference sequence). J was trimmed by 8 bases and V by 3 bases; bases with no gene match: 7. The CDR3 contains 13 residues. CDR3 residues: CSARPGGMDEQFF. CDR3 nucleotide sequence: TGCAGTGCTAGGCCAGGGGGTATGGATGAGCAGTTCTTC.

The chain links TRBV3-1 to TRBJ2-7; no firm D call. CDR3 length: 14 amino acids. The V gene's germline CDR1 is LGHDT and CDR2 YNNKEL (reference sequence). V was cut by 2 bases and J by 3 bases, with 11 bases left in between. CDR3 nucleotides: TGTGCCAGCAGCCAAAGGACGGCCTACTACGAGCAGTACTTC. It specifies CASSQRTAYYEQYF.

This sequence joins TRBV4-1 and TRBJ2-5; TRBD1 is a possible D gene (6 bases). Germline CDR1 reads MGHRA; CDR2 reads YSYEKL. V lost 1 base and J 1 base, leaving 7 bases between the germline ends. The CDR3 spans 14 residues. The CDR3 DNA sequence: TGCGCCAGCAGCCAAGGGACAGCCCAAGAGACCCAGTACTTC. Amino acids: CASSQGTAQETQYF.

In nucleotides, the CDR3 is TGTGCCAGCAGTTTCCCGGGGGAAGCTGGGAAGCAGTACTTC. This sequence encodes CASSFPGEAGKQYF. The chain is built from TRBV12-3 or TRBV12-4 and TRBJ2-7; D may be TRBD2 (6 bases). This CDR3 has 14 residues. Trimming stripped 3 bases from V and 8 bases from J, with 17 bases between.

As DNA, the CDR3 is TGTGCCACCAGCAGAGGCCGGGACAGGGGGCTTCAGCCCCAGCATTTT. This translates into CATSRGRDRGLQPQHF. The chain recombines TRBV15 with TRBJ1-5, with 12 bases aligning to TRBD1. Germline lookup yields CDR1 LNHNV and CDR2 YYDKDF (reference sequence). The CDR3 totals 16 residues. V shed 1 base and J 6 bases; nucleotides not matched to a gene: 4.

The chain carries TRBV5-4 and TRBJ2-3; possible D gene TRBD2, 6 bases. Germline V gene lookup returns CDR1 SGHNT and CDR2 YYREEE (reference sequence). V dropped 6 bases and J dropped 0 bases, with 11 bases sitting between them. The CDR3 totals 14 residues. The CDR3, as DNA: TGTGCCAGCACGGGAGATCCTAGCACAGATACGCAGTATTTT. This translates into CASTGDPSTDTQYF.

The chain carries TRBV5-4 and TRBJ2-2; no clear D gene. Trimming removed 4 bases from V and 6 bases from J, with 10 bases in between. Germline CDR1 is SGHNT and CDR2 is YYREEE (reference sequence). The CDR3 consists of 13 residues. CDR3 nucleotide sequence: TGTGCCAGCAGCCAACCCGCAGCCGGGGAGCTGTTTTTT. Its translation: CASSQPAAGELFF.

J is TRBJ1-2 and V is TRBV19, with D perhaps matching TRBD1 (6 bases). The germline V and J ends were trimmed by 6 bases and 4 bases, with 15 bases remaining between them. Per the germline V gene, CDR1 is LNHDA and CDR2 is SQIVND (reference sequence). This CDR3 is built from 14 residues. CDR3: CASSRQRGPYGYTF. In nucleotides, the CDR3 is TGTGCCAGTAGCCGACAACGGGGGCCCTATGGCTACACCTTC.

The rearrangement uses TRBV20-1 and TRBJ2-5; no reliable D call. The germline V gene encodes CDR1 DFQATT and CDR2 SNEGSKA (reference sequence). V shed 5 bases and J shed 5 bases, with 15 bases lying between them. The CDR3 covers 13 residues. As DNA, the CDR3 is TGCAGTGCTTGGGCCGCACAAGGGGAGACCCAGTACTTC. Encoded protein: CSAWAAQGETQYF.

The V and J genes are TRBV12-3 or TRBV12-4 and TRBJ2-3, with no clear D. The length of the CDR3 is 14 residues. The germline V and J ends were trimmed by 3 bases and 7 bases, with 14 bases remaining between them. The CDR3 loop is CASSFFSGSNTQYF. The CDR3 DNA reads TGTGCCAGCAGTTTCTTCTCCGGGTCGAATACGCAGTATTTT.

The genes are TRBV15 and TRBJ1-2, with TRBD1 as a possible D gene (5 bases). CDR1 is LNHNV, CDR2 YYDKDF, per germline (reference sequence). Trimming removed 2 bases at V and 4 bases at J, with 14 bases between. CDR3 size: 15 residues. The CDR3 region is CATSRTGTAVYGYTF. CDR3 DNA sequence: TGTGCCACCAGCAGAACCGGGACCGCAGTCTATGGCTACACCTTC.

V usage is TRBV2 and J usage is TRBJ2-7, with D unresolved. Germline CDR1 is SNHLY and CDR2 is FYNNEI. The CDR3 has 14 residues. Between the trimmed V and J ends, which lost 5 bases and 0 bases, there was a span of 11 bases. DNA for the CDR3: TGTGCCAGCAGTAGGGCCAGGAGCTCCTACGAGCAGTACTTC. Residues: CASSRARSSYEQYF.

The CDR3 loop is CASSPGTGDSPLHF. Here the CDR3 DNA reads TGTGCCAGCAGTCCCGGGACAGGGGACTCACCCCTCCACTTT. The rearrangement joins TRBV25-1 to TRBJ1-6; TRBD1 matches 10 bases. The CDR3 contains 14 residues. The germline CDR1 and CDR2 sequences are MGHDK and SYGVNS. J was trimmed by 10 bases and V by 5 bases; bases with no gene match: 5.

The chain has TRBV29-1 and TRBJ1-5; D unclear. The CDR3 is 13 residues long. The V end lost 6 bases, the J end lost 0 bases, and 9 bases lay between the germline ends. Germline V gene sequence: CDR1 SQVTM, CDR2 ANQGSEA. This chain's CDR3 is CSVRGYSNQPQHF. CDR3 sequence (DNA): TGCAGCGTCAGAGGTTATAGCAATCAGCCCCAGCATTTT. Supplemented by reference TRBV29-1 and TRBJ1-5, the full variable domain reads SAVISQKPSRDICQRGTSLTIQCQVDSQVTMMFWYRQQPGQSLTLIATANQGSEATYESGFVIDKFPISRPNLTFSTLTVSNMSPEDSSIYLCSVRGYSNQPQHFGDGTRLSIL.

The chain joins TRBV27 to TRBJ1-2; D perhaps matches TRBD1 (5 bases). This CDR3 is 13 amino acids long. Germline CDR1 reads MNHEY; CDR2 reads SMNVEV (reference sequence). The V gene lost 4 bases and the J gene lost 0 bases, with 6 bases spanning the gap. The CDR3 sequence: CASSWGPNYGYTF. In nucleotides, the CDR3 is TGTGCCAGCAGTTGGGGACCTAACTATGGCTACACCTTC.

The chain uses TRBV29-1 and TRBJ2-5, with D unclear. V lost 3 bases and J lost 2, with 7 bases in between. The CDR3 contains 12 residues. The germline gives CDR1 SQVTM, CDR2 ANQGSEA. The CDR3 DNA reads TGCAGCGTTGACAATCAGCAAGAGACCCAGTACTTC. This gives the protein CSVDNQQETQYF.

This clonotype appeared once. At one end, the junction sequence differs from germline, possibly due to a read error. The V gene is TRBV6-6, the J gene TRBJ2-7; no clear D. Germline loops: CDR1 MNHNY, CDR2 SVGAGI (reference sequence). This CDR3 is 14 amino acids long. The CDR3 region is CASSDVGSSYEQHF. CDR3 nucleotide sequence: TGTGCCAGCAGCGACGTTGGCAGCTCCTACGAGCAGCACTTC.